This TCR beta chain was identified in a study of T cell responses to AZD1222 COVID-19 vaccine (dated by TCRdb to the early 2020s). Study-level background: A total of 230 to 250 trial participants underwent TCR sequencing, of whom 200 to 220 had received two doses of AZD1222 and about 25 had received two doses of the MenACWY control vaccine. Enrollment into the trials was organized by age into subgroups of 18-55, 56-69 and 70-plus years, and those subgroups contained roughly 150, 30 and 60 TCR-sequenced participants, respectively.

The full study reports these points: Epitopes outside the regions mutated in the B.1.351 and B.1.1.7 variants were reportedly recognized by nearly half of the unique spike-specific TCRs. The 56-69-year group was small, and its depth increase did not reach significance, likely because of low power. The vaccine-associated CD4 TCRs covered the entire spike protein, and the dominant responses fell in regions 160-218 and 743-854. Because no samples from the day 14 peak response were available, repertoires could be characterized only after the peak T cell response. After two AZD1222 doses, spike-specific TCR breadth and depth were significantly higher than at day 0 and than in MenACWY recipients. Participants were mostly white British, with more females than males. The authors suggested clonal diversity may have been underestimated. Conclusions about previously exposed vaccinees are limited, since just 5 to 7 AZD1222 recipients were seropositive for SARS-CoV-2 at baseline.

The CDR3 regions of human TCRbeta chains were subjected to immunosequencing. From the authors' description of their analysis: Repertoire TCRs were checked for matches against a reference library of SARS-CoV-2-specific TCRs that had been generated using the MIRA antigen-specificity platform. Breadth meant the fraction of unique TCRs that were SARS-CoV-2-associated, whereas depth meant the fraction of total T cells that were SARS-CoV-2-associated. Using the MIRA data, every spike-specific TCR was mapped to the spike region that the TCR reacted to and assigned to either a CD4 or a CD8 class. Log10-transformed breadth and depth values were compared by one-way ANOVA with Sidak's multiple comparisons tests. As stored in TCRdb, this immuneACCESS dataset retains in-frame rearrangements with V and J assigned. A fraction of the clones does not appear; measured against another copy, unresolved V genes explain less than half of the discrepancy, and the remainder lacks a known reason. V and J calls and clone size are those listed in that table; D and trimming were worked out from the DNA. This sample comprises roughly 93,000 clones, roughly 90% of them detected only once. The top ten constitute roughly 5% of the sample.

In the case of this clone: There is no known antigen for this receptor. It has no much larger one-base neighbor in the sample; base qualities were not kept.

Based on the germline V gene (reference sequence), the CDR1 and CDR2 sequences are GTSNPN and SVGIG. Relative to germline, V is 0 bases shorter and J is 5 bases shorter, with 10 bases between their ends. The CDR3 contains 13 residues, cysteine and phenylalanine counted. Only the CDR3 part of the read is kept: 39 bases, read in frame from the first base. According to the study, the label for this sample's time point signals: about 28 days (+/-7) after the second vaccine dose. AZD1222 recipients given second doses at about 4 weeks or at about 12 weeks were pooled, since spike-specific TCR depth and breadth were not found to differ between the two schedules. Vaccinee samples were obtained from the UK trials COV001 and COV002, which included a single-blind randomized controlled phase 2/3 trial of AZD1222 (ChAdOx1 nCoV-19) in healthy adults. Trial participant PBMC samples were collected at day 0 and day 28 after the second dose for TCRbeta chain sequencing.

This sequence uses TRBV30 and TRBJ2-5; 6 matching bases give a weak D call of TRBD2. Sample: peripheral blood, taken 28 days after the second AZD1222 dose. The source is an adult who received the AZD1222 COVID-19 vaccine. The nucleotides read TGTGCCTGGAGTGTTCAGGGAGGCGAGACCCAGTACTTC. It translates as CAWSVQGGETQYF.